There are a few counts of the clone carrying this TCR beta chain. This entry belongs to a study of blood T cells in healthy people across ages. Germline V gene data show CDR1 as WNHNN and CDR2 as SYGVQD (reference sequence). V lost 3 bases and J lost 6; bases outside the gene matches: 17. This CDR3 contains 18 residues. The second PCR ran about 6 to 11 cycles with a sample-barcoded 5' primer and J-beta primers. A single record per CDR3 protein comes from TCRdb applying MiXCR to the 5' RACE reads. The data contain 920,000 or so distinct CDR3 sequences, under 45% of them singletons. Peripheral blood was drawn, about 9.7 milliliters per donor.

Sequences were obtained from blood. The TCR originated in a woman between 55 and 75 years old in good health. J is TRBJ2-1 and V is TRBV10-1; 7 positions agree with TRBD2. Here the CDR3 reads CASSDCGGRSSRCNEQFF. CDR3 coding DNA: TGCGCCAGCAGTGATTGTGGCGGGAGAAGTAGTAGGTGCAATGAGCAGTTCTTC.